The next 19 T cell receptor beta chains were all read from a single sample in a study of T cell responses to AZD1222 COVID-19 vaccine. Sequencing was performed with immunoSEQ multiplex PCR; in TCRdb, only in-frame clones are kept and a portion is missing. The data hold 130,000 or so clones, with roughly nine tenths observed a single time. The sequencing here drew on peripheral blood, taken on day 0 of AZD1222 vaccination. These receptor sequences come from an adult in good health.

V gene TRBV12-3 or TRBV12-4 combines with J gene TRBJ1-1; D gene uncertain. The CDR3 spans 10 residues. The V end lost 9 bases, the J end lost 6 bases, and 8 bases lay between the germline ends. CDR3: CARFGPEAFF. The CDR3 DNA reads as TGTGCCAGGTTCGGTCCTGAAGCTTTCTTT.

This sequence joins TRBV3-1 (or the pseudogene TRBV3-2) and TRBJ1-6, with D hard to call. The CDR3 spans 13 residues. Germline CDR1 reads LGHDT; CDR2 reads YNNKEL (reference sequence). Trimming took 1 base from V and 7 from J, leaving 5 bases between them. The CDR3 sequence: CASSQVRNSPLHF. The CDR3 nucleotides read TGTGCCAGCAGCCAAGTCCGGAATTCACCCCTCCACTTT.

The gene calls are TRBV6-6 and TRBJ2-1; 8 bases line up with TRBD1. The junction had 10 bases not matched to a gene; V was cut back by 7 bases and J by 11 bases. Germline loops: CDR1 MNHNY, CDR2 SVGAGI (reference sequence). The CDR3 is 13 amino acids. The CDR3 DNA follows: TGTGCCAGCATACCGAACACAGGGGGGCAGCAGTTCTTC. Protein product: CASIPNTGGQQFF.

This clone has only a few counts. This CDR3 is also generated by other DNA sequences in the sample. The rearrangement links TRBV7-9 to TRBJ1-1; no reliable D call. This CDR3 spans 13 amino acids. Trimming shortened V by 1 base and J by 5 bases, and 8 bases separated the two germline ends. Germline CDR1 and CDR2: SEHNR and FQNEAQ (reference sequence). CDR3 sequence: CASSLGGVTEAFF. The CDR3 region has the DNA TGTGCCAGCAGCTTAGGTGGAGTTACTGAAGCTTTCTTT.

The V call is TRBV3-1 (or the pseudogene TRBV3-2), the J call TRBJ1-1, with 8 bases aligning to TRBD1. The germline CDR1 and CDR2 sequences are LGHDT and YNNKEL (reference sequence). The CDR3 is 15 amino acids. The V and J ends lost 4 bases and 1 base, in that order; junction bases with no gene match: 5. CDR3 loop: CASSPDRGQNTEAFF. The CDR3 nucleotides are TGTGCCAGCAGCCCAGACAGGGGTCAGAACACTGAAGCTTTCTTT.

The chain uses TRBV30 and TRBJ1-4, with D maybe TRBD1 (5 bases). The CDR3 is made up of 13 amino acids. Trimming took 1 base from V and 5 from J, leaving 8 bases between them. Germline V gene data show CDR1 as GTSNPN and CDR2 as SVGIG (reference sequence). CDR3: CAWSGGANEKLFF. The CDR3 bases are TGTGCCTGGAGTGGAGGGGCAAATGAAAAACTGTTTTTT.

The chain carries TRBV9 and TRBJ1-1; TRBD1 matches at 7 bases. The V gene end was trimmed by 3 bases and the J gene end by 0 bases; junction bases not matched to a gene: 5. Germline V gives CDR1 SGDLS, CDR2 YYNGEE. This CDR3 has 15 residues. The CDR3, as DNA: TGTGCCAGCAGCGCTGCCGACAGGGTGAACACTGAAGCTTTCTTT. It is translated as CASSAADRVNTEAFF.

The rearrangement joins TRBV14 to TRBJ1-2; a weak D match, TRBD1 (5 bases). V lost 4 bases, J lost 4 bases, and 16 bases lay in between. The CDR3 contains 15 residues. CDR1 is SGHDN, CDR2 FVKESK, per germline. The CDR3 here is CASSPRGSLSYGYTF. The CDR3 bases are TGTGCCAGCAGCCCCCGGGGCAGCCTTAGCTATGGCTACACCTTC.

The gene calls are TRBV25-1 and TRBJ2-7; TRBD1 aligns across 9 bases. The CDR3 totals 16 residues. Trimming removed 5 bases from V and 1 base from J; junction bases left unmatched: 9. CDR1 is MGHDK, CDR2 SYGVNS, per germline. CDR3 amino acids: CASSLPRQGVSYEQYF. The CDR3 DNA sequence: TGTGCCAGCAGTCTCCCGCGACAGGGGGTATCCTACGAGCAGTACTTC.

The V call is TRBV6-2 or TRBV6-3, the J call TRBJ1-5; D might be TRBD1 (6 bases). The CDR3 runs 15 residues. V shed 2 bases and J shed 5 bases, with 13 bases lying between them. CDR1 and CDR2 from the germline V gene are MNHEY and SVGEGT. This CDR3 is CASSYLDRRYQPQHF. CDR3 DNA sequence: TGTGCCAGCAGTTACCTTGACAGGAGGTATCAGCCCCAGCATTTT.

The chain recombines TRBV6-5 with TRBJ1-2; 8 positions agree with TRBD1. V trimming: 2 bases; J trimming: 5 bases; junction bases outside the gene matches: 7. This CDR3 contains 15 residues. Germline CDR1 reads MNHEY; CDR2 reads SVGAGI. The CDR3 DNA is TGTGCCAGCAGTTACCCGTACAGGGGGAGATATGGCTACACCTTC. The encoded protein is CASSYPYRGRYGYTF.

The chain employs TRBV29-1 and TRBJ2-5; 7 nucleotides match TRBD1. This CDR3 is built from 16 residues. The V segment lost 4 bases and the J segment 0 bases; nucleotides outside the gene matches: 11. Germline V lookup: CDR1 SQVTM, CDR2 ANQGSEA. CDR3 coding DNA: TGCAGCGTTGTCCCTAGACAGGGCCAGTACCAAGAGACCCAGTACTTC. This encodes CSVVPRQGQYQETQYF.

The rearrangement joins TRBV6-4 to TRBJ1-1, with D hard to call. Looked up from germline, CDR1 is MRHNA and CDR2 is SNTAGT. V shed 3 bases and J shed 0 bases, with 5 bases lying between them. There are 13 residues in the CDR3. CDR3 nucleotide sequence: TGTGCCAGCAGTGAACAGCTGAACACTGAAGCTTTCTTT. Its protein is CASSEQLNTEAFF.

CDR3 nucleotide sequence: TGCGCCAGCAGCCACGGGACTATAAATGAGCAGTTCTTC. Its translation: CASSHGTINEQFF. The chain combines TRBV4-1 with TRBJ2-1; the match to TRBD2 covers 7 bases. The trim removed 3 bases at V and 7 bases at J, leaving 3 bases unmatched. The CDR3 loop spans 13 amino acids. Looked up from germline, CDR1 is MGHRA and CDR2 is YSYEKL.

The chain carries TRBV7-2 and TRBJ2-7; TRBD2 is a possible D gene (6 bases). CDR3 size: 14 residues. The V end was cut by 5 bases, the J end by 2 bases, with 13 bases between. Germline V CDR1 and CDR2: SGHTA, FQGNSA. In DNA, the CDR3 is TGTGCCAGCAGCCCGTGGGGCGGGGCCTACGAGCAGTACTTC. Protein sequence: CASSPWGGAYEQYF.

This sequence joins TRBV5-1 and TRBJ1-1; D unresolved. V lost 1 base and J 1 base, leaving 8 bases between the germline ends. Looked up from germline, CDR1 is SGHRS and CDR2 is YFSETQ. This CDR3 comprises 14 residues. The CDR3 loop is CASSLLQRNTEAFF. The CDR3 region has the DNA TGCGCCAGCAGCTTGCTGCAGAGGAACACTGAAGCTTTCTTT.

This clone was observed once. V is TRBV6-5 and J is TRBJ2-3; 7 nucleotides agree with TRBD1. V was pared by 4 bases and J by 6 bases, with 10 bases of the junction left unmatched. The CDR3 has 15 residues. Germline-derived CDR1 and CDR2 are MNHEY and SVGAGI. This CDR3 is CASSLTRGGGDTQYF. The CDR3, as DNA: TGTGCCAGCAGTTTAACGAGAGGGGGCGGTGATACGCAGTATTTT.

The V call is TRBV28, the J call TRBJ1-2, with a tentative D call TRBD1 (6 bases). Trimming removed 2 bases from V and 6 bases from J, with 28 bases in between. CDR1 and CDR2 from the germline V gene are MDHEN and SYDVKM. The CDR3 has 19 residues. CDR3 residues: CASSLPLIGPGDWFDGYTF. The CDR3 DNA reads TGTGCCAGCAGTTTACCCCTTATAGGGCCAGGGGATTGGTTCGATGGCTACACCTTC.

The chain is built from TRBV6-5 and TRBJ2-6; no clear D gene. V was cut by 0 bases and J by 3 bases, with 6 bases left in between. The CDR3 has 15 amino acids. Germline loops: CDR1 MNHEY, CDR2 SVGAGI. CDR3 sequence reads: CASSYSGNGANVLTF. The CDR3 DNA reads as TGTGCCAGCAGTTACTCAGGAAATGGGGCCAACGTCCTGACTTTC.